This T cell receptor (beta chain) stems from a study of CD8 T cells in ankylosing spondylitis. CDR3 length: 16 amino acids. The germline CDR1 and CDR2 sequences are KGHSH and LQKENI. Between the trimmed V and J ends, which lost 2 bases and 2 bases, there was a span of 15 bases. Libraries for TCR beta were made by quantitative 5'-RACE with molecular barcodes. MiXCR, run by TCRdb on the 5' RACE reads, gives a single entry per CDR3 protein. The data contain around 180,000 distinct CDR3 sequences, around a sixth of them seen just once; the ten biggest clones take up around 4.1%. This clonotype was seen a few times. The antigen is undetermined. Broader study findings: The clones that were linked to disease were reported to be significantly enriched in matched synovial fluid samples from ankylosing spondylitis patients. In reactive arthritis synovial fluid and blood, some motif variants had been reported before. Ankylosing spondylitis blood seemed to carry a telltale TCR beta motif made of fewer than ten highly homologous variants.

The rearrangement links TRBV18 to TRBJ2-5; no clear D. This clonotype was sampled from a male donor aged 5-30 years with ankylosing spondylitis or in good health (not recorded which). Sequences were obtained from blood, either unsorted or a sorted T cell fraction (not recorded which). CDR3 sequence reads: CASSPLFRPEQETQYF. CDR3 nucleotides: TGTGCCAGCTCACCATTGTTCCGGCCCGAACAAGAGACCCAGTACTTC.